These 21 T cell receptor beta chains were all obtained from the same sample, sequenced in a study of molecular identifiers for immune sequencing clone quantification. TCRdb analysed the PCR reads with MiXCR anew, one entry per CDR3 protein. The table lists 100,000 or so distinct CDR3 sequences, roughly 38% of them singletons. Sequencing was done on a sample of naive CD8+ T cells from blood, with Jurkat cell RNA spiked in. Regarding subset: FACS-sorted CD8+CD4-CCR7+CD45RA+ naive T cells. The source is a human donor in good health. Some libraries in this study had Jurkat cell RNA spiked in.

The DNA of the CDR3 is TGTGCCAGCAGTTTCGGGTACCGCACAGATACGCAGTATTTT. It encodes CASSFGYRTDTQYF. The rearrangement links TRBV12-3 or TRBV12-4 to TRBJ2-3; D is unclear. V was shortened by 3 bases and J by 1 base, with 8 bases between the two germline ends. The CDR3 totals 14 residues.

Worth noting for this clonotype: A read error is possible here, since a much larger clone lies one base away. The CDR3 end shows no conserved phenylalanine or tryptophan, and so a read error is likely. The J gene is TRBJ2-2, the V gene TRBV9; a possible D gene is TRBD2 (5 bases). The germline gives CDR1 SGDLS, CDR2 YYNGEE. This CDR3 spans 17 amino acids. V was shortened by 2 bases and J by 1 base, with 15 bases between the two germline ends. This chain's CDR3 is CASSVEAGGGNTGELFL. For the CDR3, the DNA is TGTGCCAGCAGCGTCGAAGCCGGCGGAGGGAACACCGGGGAGCTGTTTTTA.

The chain uses TRBV29-1 and TRBJ2-2, with a weak D call TRBD1 (6 bases). The CDR3 totals 12 residues. Germline lookup yields CDR1 SQVTM and CDR2 ANQGSEA. V was cut by 5 bases and J by 6 bases, with 10 bases left in between. The CDR3 DNA reads TGCAGCGTTTGGACAGAACCCGGGGAGCTGTTTTTT. Protein sequence: CSVWTEPGELFF.

As concerns this clonotype: One end of the junction is discordant with germline, which a read error may explain. This sequence joins TRBV12-3 or TRBV12-4 and TRBJ2-5, with 11 bases matching TRBD2. The CDR3 has 18 residues. The CDR3 loop is CASSLAHLAGGRQETHYF. The CDR3 nucleotides read TGTGCCAGCAGTTTAGCGCACCTAGCGGGAGGTCGACAAGAGACCCACTACTTC.

This clonotype was seen more than once but under ten times. The rearrangement links TRBV27 to TRBJ2-7, with D perhaps assigned TRBD1 or TRBD2 (8 bases each). The CDR3 sequence is 14 residues long. Germline CDR1 reads MNHEY; CDR2 reads SMNVEV (reference sequence). Trimming removed 6 bases from V and 6 bases from J, with 18 bases in between. In DNA, the CDR3 is TGTGCCAGCAGACAGGGGGGTAGCGGGACCGAGCAGTACTTC. Its translation is CASRQGGSGTEQYF.

To note about this clonotype: No conserved phenylalanine or tryptophan ends this CDR3, so it is likely a read error. V is TRBV7-9 and J is TRBJ2-7; 8 positions agree with TRBD2. CDR1 and CDR2 from the germline V gene are SEHNR and FQNEAQ (reference sequence). V dropped 5 bases and J dropped 1; count of bases not matched to a gene: 13. CDR3 length equals 17 residues. This CDR3 is CASSPSRPGTSSYEQYY. The CDR3 bases are TGTGCCAGCAGCCCATCCCGTCCCGGGACTAGTTCCTACGAGCAGTACTAC.

This clonotype was observed a handful of times. The rearrangement links TRBV2 to TRBJ1-5; TRBD1 matches 10 bases. Germline CDR1 SNHLY, CDR2 FYNNEI. The trim removed 4 bases at V and 0 bases at J, leaving 6 bases unmatched. The CDR3 loop spans 17 amino acids. CDR3 loop: CASSGGQGIGSNQPQHF. DNA for the CDR3: TGTGCCAGCAGTGGGGGACAGGGGATTGGTAGCAATCAGCCCCAGCATTTT.

This chain connects TRBV6-2 or TRBV6-3 to TRBJ1-5, with a tentative D call TRBD1 (5 bases). Germline assignment: CDR1 MNHEY and CDR2 SVGEGT. The V gene lost 8 bases and the J gene lost 1 base, with 9 bases spanning the gap. The CDR3 runs to 13 residues. In DNA form, the CDR3 reads TGTGCCAGCGTCTGGGGCAGCAATCAGCCCCAGCATTTT. This translates into CASVWGSNQPQHF.

Turning to this clonotype: A read error is possible here, since a much larger clone lies one base away. The gene calls are TRBV5-6 and TRBJ2-7; D remains ambiguous. The CDR3 is 13 residues long. Germline CDR1 is SGHDT and CDR2 is YYEEEE. The V end was cut by 2 bases, the J end by 5 bases, with 11 bases between. CDR3 in amino acids: CASSFGQINEQYF. DNA for the CDR3: TGTGCCAGCAGCTTCGGGCAGATCAACGAGCAGTACTTC.

The table lists this clonotype with a few counts. The chain couples TRBV4-1 to TRBJ1-2; D unresolved. This CDR3 comprises 16 residues. Trimming took off 0 bases at V and 3 bases at J, with 14 bases between the two ends. From germline, CDR1 is MGHRA and CDR2 YSYEKL. The CDR3 region is CASSQDPDGLYYGYTF. The CDR3 nucleotides are TGCGCCAGCAGCCAAGATCCGGACGGTCTTTACTATGGCTACACCTTC.

V is TRBV7-9 and J is TRBJ2-2, with D perhaps matching TRBD1 (6 bases). The CDR3 is made up of 17 amino acids. Germline CDR1 is SEHNR and CDR2 is FQNEAQ (reference sequence). The ends were cut back, 5 bases at V and 4 bases at J, with 20 bases in the middle. CDR3 protein: CASSPYGASTGTGELFF. The CDR3 DNA reads TGTGCCAGCAGCCCTTACGGGGCTTCGACAGGCACCGGGGAGCTGTTTTTT.

This clonotype was seen only a few times. The chain uses TRBV6-5 and TRBJ2-5; possible D gene TRBD2, 5 bases. Germline CDR1 reads MNHEY; CDR2 reads SVGAGI. Trimming shortened V by 2 bases and J by 2 bases, and 15 bases separated the two germline ends. The CDR3 contains 16 residues. The CDR3 coding sequence is TGTGCCAGCAGTTACACGGATGGTAGAGGGCAAGAGACCCAGTACTTC. Encoded protein: CASSYTDGRGQETQYF.

Turning to this clonotype: A much larger clone lies one base from this, so it may be a read error. J is TRBJ2-3 and V is TRBV12-3 or TRBV12-4, with 12 positions matching TRBD2. CDR3 size: 16 residues. CDR3 nucleotides: TGTGCCAGCAGTCCTCTAGCGGGAGGGCCGGGAGATACGCTGTATTTT. This codes for CASSPLAGGPGDTLYF.

The V call is TRBV2, the J call TRBJ2-4, with TRBD2 identical over 10 bases. The CDR3 runs to 17 residues. CDR1 is SNHLY and CDR2 is FYNNEI in the germline V gene. J lost 1 base, V lost 9 bases, and 12 bases had no gene match. CDR3 bases: TGTGCCAGTTGGGGGCCCAGCGGGAGGGAGGCCAAAAACATTCAGTACTTC. Its protein product is CASWGPSGREAKNIQYF.

As to this clonotype: This may be a read error: a much more frequent sequence differs by one nucleotide. The V and J genes are TRBV29-1 and TRBJ2-2, with D maybe TRBD2 (6 bases). The CDR3 is 14 amino acids. CDR1 is SQVTM, CDR2 ANQGSEA, per germline. CDR3 nucleotides: TGCAGCGTTGAAGACTCTCAGGTTTTGGGGGGGCTGTTTTTT. As protein: CSVEDSQVLGGLFF.

This clonotype showed up just a few times. The CDR3 coding sequence is TGTGCCAGCAGCCCCCGGTTCGGGGGAGTGGACTATACGCAGTATTTT. This codes for CASSPRFGGVDYTQYF. The genes are TRBV11-2 and TRBJ2-3, with a weak D call TRBD2 (6 bases). This CDR3 is 16 amino acids long. The germline V and J ends were trimmed by 5 bases and 7 bases, with 22 bases remaining between them. The germline V gene encodes CDR1 SGHAT and CDR2 FQNNGV.

Comment on this clonotype: One end of the junction fails to match germline, which may point to a read error. The chain combines TRBV28 with TRBJ1-5; possible D gene TRBD1, 6 bases. CDR1 and CDR2 from the germline V gene are MDHEN and SYDVKM. CDR3 size: 13 residues. CDR3 protein: CASSTGMLQPQQF. Written as DNA, the CDR3 is TGTGCCAGCAGCACAGGGATGTTGCAGCCCCAGCAGTTT.

Worth noting for this clonotype: Since a much larger clone is just one base distant, this may be a read error. CDR3: CAGSGGFPDTQYF. CDR3 bases: TGTGCCGGCTCCGGGGGGTTCCCAGATACGCAGTATTTT. The rearrangement joins TRBV7-9 to TRBJ2-3; 7 positions match TRBD2. Germline V gives CDR1 SEHNR, CDR2 FQNEAQ (reference sequence). With 11 bases clipped from V and 4 bases from J, the junction kept 9 bases outside the gene matches. There are 13 residues in the CDR3.

The chain combines TRBV4-2 with TRBJ1-4; D may be TRBD1 (5 bases). CDR3 length: 14 residues. Germline lookup yields CDR1 LGHNA and CDR2 YNFKEQ. V dropped 4 bases and J dropped 8 bases, with 14 bases sitting between them. The CDR3 DNA follows: TGTGCCAGCAGCCTCCCCGGACAACACGAAAAACTGTTTTTT. This codes for CASSLPGQHEKLFF.

The chain has TRBV20-1 and TRBJ1-5, with D possibly being TRBD1 (6 bases). CDR1 and CDR2 (germline): DFQATT, SNEGSKA (reference sequence). The germline V and J ends were trimmed by 5 bases and 9 bases, with 14 bases remaining between them. CDR3 length equals 12 residues. The CDR3 DNA follows: TGCAGTGCTCGAATACAAGGGGGGCCCCAGCATTTT. Amino acid sequence: CSARIQGGPQHF.

With regard to this clonotype: A much bigger clone sits one base away, suggesting this may be a read error. A read error is likely, as this CDR3 ends without the conserved phenylalanine or tryptophan. V gene TRBV7-9 combines with J gene TRBJ1-1; 7 bases map to TRBD1. The V gene end was trimmed by 5 bases and the J gene end by 2 bases; junction bases not matched to a gene: 5. The CDR3 length is 14 residues. Germline assignment: CDR1 SEHNR and CDR2 FQNEAQ (reference sequence). The CDR3 bases are TGTGCCAGCAGCCAGACAGGGCTAAACACTGAAGCTTTCTCT. It encodes CASSQTGLNTEAFS.